This T cell receptor (beta chain) came from a study of beta chain features in type 1 diabetes. One heparinised draw of blood, averaging roughly 120 mL, came from each donor. With regard to this clone: The target antigen is unknown.

Whole-study results and caveats: Highly expressing activated T cells could be over-counted with a cDNA template. For patients and controls alike, PCR might favor shorter templates to the same degree. People with Type 1 diabetes carried modestly yet significantly shorter TCRB CDR3s in all four CD4+ subsets.

All of the isolated RNA was reverse transcribed, so expressed TCRB transcripts were sequenced. Repertoires were generated with immunoSEQ multiplex PCR, while TCRdb's copy carries only in-frame clones and drops some. The sample consists of some 900,000 clones, 15% to 20% of them appearing once. The CDR3 runs 11 residues. Germline-derived CDR1 and CDR2 are DFQATT and SNEGSKA (reference sequence). V gave up 3 bases and J gave up 10 bases, with 9 bases separating them. The source material was naive CD4+ T cells from blood. The receptor's source is a woman aged 18-29 years in good health. The chain has TRBV20-1 and TRBJ1-4; D remains ambiguous. As DNA, the CDR3 is TGCAGTGCTAGTCCGGGGTCAAAACTGTTTTTT. Protein: CSASPGSKLFF.